The next 8 T cell receptor beta chains were all read from a single sample in a study of identical twins. TCRdb reanalysed the 5' RACE reads using MiXCR and keeps one entry per CDR3 protein. The repertoire has roughly 230,000 distinct CDR3 sequences, about 8% of them found once; the top ten carry less than 4%. These sequences were also reported in another study, on yellow fever vaccine responses in identical twins.

Sequencing input: CD8+ T cells sorted from blood. Every receptor here comes from a young woman in good health.

The chain employs TRBV7-8 and TRBJ2-1, with 10 positions matching TRBD2. The CDR3 has 16 residues. The germline CDR1 and CDR2 sequences are SGHVS and FQNEAQ. Germline trimming cut 5 bases from V and 3 bases from J; bases unmatched to any gene: 7. CDR3 in amino acids: CASSLVTSGVYNEQFF. The DNA of the CDR3 is TGTGCCAGCAGCCTAGTTACTAGCGGGGTCTACAATGAGCAGTTCTTC.

The V call is TRBV18, the J call TRBJ2-3; 8 positions match TRBD1. This CDR3 contains 13 residues. Germline V lookup: CDR1 KGHSH, CDR2 LQKENI. V lost 8 bases and J lost 4; bases outside the gene matches: 5. CDR3 region: CASRPTGADTQYF. CDR3 DNA: TGTGCCAGCCGACCGACAGGGGCAGATACGCAGTATTTT. The whole variable domain, remainder taken from reference TRBV18 and TRBJ2-3, is NAGVMQNPRHLVRRRGQEARLRCSPMKGHSHVYWYRQLPEEGLKFMVYLQKENIIDESGMPKERFSAEFPKEGPSILRIQQVVRGDSAAYFCASRPTGADTQYFGPGTRLTVL.

This clonotype was observed a handful of times. The CDR3 nucleotides are TGTGCCAGCAGCCCTCGGACGGTAGAAGAGACCCAGTACTTC. Its translation is CASSPRTVEETQYF. The chain links TRBV7-9 to TRBJ2-5, with no clear D. From germline, CDR1 is SEHNR and CDR2 FQNEAQ (reference sequence). Trimming removed 5 bases from V and 3 bases from J, with 13 bases in between. The CDR3 consists of 14 residues.

This clonotype appeared many times. This chain links TRBV11-2 with TRBJ2-2, with D possibly TRBD1 on 5 matching bases. Trimming took off 0 bases at V and 4 bases at J, with 9 bases between the two ends. Germline V gives CDR1 SGHAT, CDR2 FQNNGV. This CDR3 contains 15 residues. The CDR3 is CASSLDRVGTGELFF. The CDR3 DNA follows: TGTGCCAGCAGCTTAGACAGGGTTGGCACCGGGGAGCTGTTTTTT.

A few counts support this clonotype. The chain carries TRBV7-6 and TRBJ2-7, with D possibly being TRBD1 (5 bases). The CDR3 loop spans 12 amino acids. Looked up from germline, CDR1 is SGHVS and CDR2 is FNYEAQ. V was clipped by 5 bases and J by 6 bases, with 11 bases between them. CDR3 nucleotides: TGTGCCAGCAGCAACAGGCAGGGCGAGCAGTACTTC. Translated, it gives CASSNRQGEQYF.

V is TRBV29-1 and J is TRBJ1-1; D is uncertain. CDR3 size: 11 residues. Looked up from germline, CDR1 is SQVTM and CDR2 is ANQGSEA. V lost 8 bases and J lost 0, with 7 bases in between. Here the CDR3 reads CSSRMNTEAFF. Here the CDR3 DNA reads TGCAGCTCTCGAATGAACACTGAAGCTTTCTTT.

This clonotype was observed a few times. The chain employs TRBV7-2 and TRBJ2-7; 7 bases map to TRBD2. This CDR3 is built from 15 residues. Germline loops: CDR1 SGHTA, CDR2 FQGNSA. V gave up 5 bases and J gave up 1 base; unmatched junction bases: 8. The CDR3 DNA reads TGTGCCAGCAGCACCCACCTAGCGGTATCCTACGAGCAGTACTTC. Its translation: CASSTHLAVSYEQYF.

The sample holds many counts of this clonotype. The chain carries TRBV6-1 and TRBJ2-3; D is undetermined. The V gene's germline CDR1 is MNHNS and CDR2 SASEGT. V was trimmed by 8 bases and J by 0 bases, leaving 12 bases between them. The CDR3 is 14 amino acids. CDR3 nucleotides: TGTGCCAGCGCCGAATTATTAAGCACAGATACGCAGTATTTT. This sequence encodes CASAELLSTDTQYF.